The 2 T cell receptor beta chains listed next were all sequenced from one sample in a study of T cells after posttransplantation cyclophosphamide. TCRdb keeps only in-frame clones here, not all; method: immunoSEQ multiplex PCR. Recorded here are about 37,000 clones, none singletons. The sequencing input was PBMCs. All receptors come from a young man in good health and a related stem cell transplant donor.

This clone showed up many times. This rearrangement joins TRBV28 to TRBJ2-1; the D gene is possibly TRBD1 (7 bases). Germline V gene lookup returns CDR1 MDHEN and CDR2 SYDVKM. The CDR3 sequence is 12 residues long. The ends were cut back, 4 bases at V and 10 bases at J, with 11 bases in the middle. The DNA of the CDR3 is TGTGCCAGCAGTTCGACAGGGAGGGAGCAGTTCTTC. Protein sequence: CASSSTGREQFF.

This clone has ten or more counts. The chain uses TRBV5-4 and TRBJ1-1; D uncertain. Trimming removed 4 bases from V and 1 base from J, with 14 bases in between. Germline CDR1 reads SGHNT; CDR2 reads YYREEE (reference sequence). The CDR3 length is 15 residues. CDR3 region: CASSPEVQRNTEAFF. Here the CDR3 DNA reads TGTGCCAGCAGCCCGGAGGTGCAGCGGAACACTGAAGCTTTCTTT.